The source of this T cell receptor beta chain is a study of T cells in Graves' hyperthyroidism and ophthalmopathy. At the level of the study: The blood sample was taken at first diagnosis, before treatment began. Study-level findings and limits: Most thyroid clonotypes expanded above 0.001 were also detected in blood.

The sample holds many counts of this clonotype. Its antigen is still unknown. Hyperthyroidism of Graves' type that showed no ophthalmopathy progression within 18 months was stable. Diagnoses rested on clinical symptoms, serum thyroxine and TRAb, thyroid ultrasound and orbital computed tomography. Using RNA transcripts as the source, TCR beta CDR3 regions were amplified. An initial round of RT-PCR targeting the TCR CDR3 relied on the HTBI primer set. TCRdb fed the multiplex PCR reads into MiXCR, producing one record per CDR3 protein. The data show hundreds of thousands of distinct CDR3 sequences, 14% seen once. CDR3 length equals 18 residues. V lost 2 bases, J lost 2 bases, and 20 bases lay in between.

The sample comprised blood. The gene calls are TRBV12-3 or TRBV12-4 and TRBJ2-3; D might be TRBD2 (6 bases). This clonotype was sampled from a woman in her late teens or twenties with Graves' hyperthyroidism. CDR3 sequence (DNA): TGTGCCAGCAGTTTATACGGGCGGGGCCGGGGACCCACAGATACGCAGTATTTT. This translates into CASSLYGRGRGPTDTQYF.